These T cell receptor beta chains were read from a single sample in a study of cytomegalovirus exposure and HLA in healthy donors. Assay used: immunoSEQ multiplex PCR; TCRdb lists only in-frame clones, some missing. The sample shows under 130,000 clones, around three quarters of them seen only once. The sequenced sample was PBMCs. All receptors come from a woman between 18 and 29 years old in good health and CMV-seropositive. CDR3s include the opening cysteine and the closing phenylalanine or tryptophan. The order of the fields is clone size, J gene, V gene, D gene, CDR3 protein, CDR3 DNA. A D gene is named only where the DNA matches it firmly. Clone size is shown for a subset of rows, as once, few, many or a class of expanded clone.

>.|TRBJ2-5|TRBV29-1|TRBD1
CSGGGDRVGETQYF
TGCAGCGGTGGTGGGGACAGGGTCGGGGAGACCCAGTACTTC
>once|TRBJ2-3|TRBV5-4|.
CASSLVFQTDTQYF
TGTGCCAGCAGCTTGGTGTTCCAGACAGATACGCAGTATTTT
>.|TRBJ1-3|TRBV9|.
CASSVGHSGNTIYF
TGTGCCAGCAGCGTAGGACACTCTGGAAACACCATATATTTT
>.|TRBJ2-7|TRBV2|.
CASLKAREGGSSYEQYF
TGTGCCAGCTTAAAGGCTAGAGAGGGAGGAAGCTCCTACGAGCAGTACTTC
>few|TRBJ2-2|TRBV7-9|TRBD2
CASSQREASHGELFF
TGTGCCAGCAGCCAGCGGGAGGCGTCCCACGGGGAGCTGTTTTTT
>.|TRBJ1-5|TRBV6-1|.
CASFLGAIQHF
TGTGCCAGCTTCTTAGGAGCCATACAGCATTTT
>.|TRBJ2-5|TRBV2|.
CASGSGGRPETQYF
TGTGCCAGCGGTAGCGGAGGCCGCCCGGAGACCCAGTACTTC
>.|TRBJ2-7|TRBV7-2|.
CASSPRLVAEQYF
TGTGCCAGCAGCCCTAGACTAGTAGCCGAGCAGTACTTC
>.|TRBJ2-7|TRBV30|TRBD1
CAWSLGQGMSYEQYF
TGTGCCTGGAGCCTTGGACAGGGGATGTCCTACGAGCAGTACTTC
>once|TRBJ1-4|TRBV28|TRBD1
CASRPGTGEKLFF
TGTGCCAGCAGACCCGGGACAGGTGAAAAACTGTTTTTT
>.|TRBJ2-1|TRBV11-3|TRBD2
CASSLDWGGGAYNEQFF
TGTGCCAGCAGCTTAGATTGGGGCGGGGGGGCCTACAATGAGCAGTTCTTC
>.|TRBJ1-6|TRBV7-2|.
CASSQGRNSPLHF
TGTGCCAGCAGCCAGGGGCGAAATTCACCCCTCCACTTT
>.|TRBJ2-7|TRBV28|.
CASSFRTVTYEQYF
TGTGCCAGCAGTTTCCGGACAGTCACCTACGAGCAGTACTTC
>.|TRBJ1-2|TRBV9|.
CASSADAGGYYGYTF
TGTGCCAGCAGCGCCGACGCCGGGGGGTACTATGGCTACACCTTC
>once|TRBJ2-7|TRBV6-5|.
CASSYGRGELSYEQYF
TGTGCCAGCAGTTACGGCAGGGGAGAGCTGTCCTACGAGCAGTACTTC
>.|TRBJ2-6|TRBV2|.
CASRRTVLTF
TGTGCCAGCAGGAGGACAGTCCTGACTTTC
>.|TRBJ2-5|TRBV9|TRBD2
CASSVGTSGTQETQYF
TGTGCCAGCAGCGTAGGAACTAGCGGTACACAAGAGACCCAGTACTTC
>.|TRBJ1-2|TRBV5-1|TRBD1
CASSLAGTGGGYTF
TGCGCCAGCAGCTTGGCCGGGACAGGGGGCGGCTACACCTTC